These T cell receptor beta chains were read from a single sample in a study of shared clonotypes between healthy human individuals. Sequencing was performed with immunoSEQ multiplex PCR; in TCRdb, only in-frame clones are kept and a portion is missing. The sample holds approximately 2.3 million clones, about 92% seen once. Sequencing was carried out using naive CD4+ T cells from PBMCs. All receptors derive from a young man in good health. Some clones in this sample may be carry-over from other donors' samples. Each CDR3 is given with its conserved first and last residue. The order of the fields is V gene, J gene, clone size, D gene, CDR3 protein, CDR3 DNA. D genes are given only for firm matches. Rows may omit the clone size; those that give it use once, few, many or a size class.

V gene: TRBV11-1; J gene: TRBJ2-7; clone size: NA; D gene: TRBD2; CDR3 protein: CASSSYRDYSYEQYF; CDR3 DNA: TGTGCCAGCAGCTCATACCGGGACTATTCCTACGAGCAGTACTTC
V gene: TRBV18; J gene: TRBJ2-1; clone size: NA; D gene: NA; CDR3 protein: CASSQDRHNEQFF; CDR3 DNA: TGTGCCAGCTCGCAAGACAGACACAATGAGCAGTTCTTC
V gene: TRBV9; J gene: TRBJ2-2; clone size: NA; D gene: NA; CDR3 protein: CASSVDWGTGELFF; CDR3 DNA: TGTGCCAGCAGCGTAGATTGGGGGACCGGGGAGCTGTTTTTT
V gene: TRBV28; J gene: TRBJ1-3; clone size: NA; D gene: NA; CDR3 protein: CASRFGGLSPSGNTIYF; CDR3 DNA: TGTGCCAGCCGTTTCGGGGGGTTGTCCCCCTCTGGAAACACCATATATTTT
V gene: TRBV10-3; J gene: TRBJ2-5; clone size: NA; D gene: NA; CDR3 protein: CAISESSRAQETQYF; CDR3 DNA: TGTGCCATCAGTGAGTCGAGCAGGGCCCAAGAGACCCAGTACTTC
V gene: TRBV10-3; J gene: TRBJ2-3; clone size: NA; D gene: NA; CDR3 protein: CAISVSASTNTDTQYF; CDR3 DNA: TGTGCCATCAGTGTTTCAGCTAGCACGAACACAGATACGCAGTATTTT
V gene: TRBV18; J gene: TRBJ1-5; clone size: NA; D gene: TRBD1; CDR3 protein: CASSLTGGNQPQHF; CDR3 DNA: TGTGCCAGCTCACTGACAGGGGGCAATCAGCCCCAGCATTTT
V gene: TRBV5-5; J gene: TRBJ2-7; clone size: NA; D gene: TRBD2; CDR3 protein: CASSPSGSGSEQYF; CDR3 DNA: TGTGCCAGCAGCCCTAGCGGGAGCGGGTCCGAGCAGTACTTC
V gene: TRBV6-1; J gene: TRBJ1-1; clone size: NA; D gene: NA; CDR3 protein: CASSARDGRNTEAFF; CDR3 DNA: TGTGCCAGCAGTGCCCGGGACGGACGGAACACTGAAGCTTTCTTT
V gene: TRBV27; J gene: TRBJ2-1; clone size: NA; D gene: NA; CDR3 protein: CATSHLPELSSYNEQFF; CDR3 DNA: TGTGCCACTTCACACTTGCCGGAACTCAGCTCCTACAATGAGCAGTTCTTC
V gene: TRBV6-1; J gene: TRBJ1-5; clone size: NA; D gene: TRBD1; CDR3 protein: CASTSGQGNQPQHF; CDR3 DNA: TGTGCCAGCACATCGGGACAGGGGAATCAGCCCCAGCATTTT
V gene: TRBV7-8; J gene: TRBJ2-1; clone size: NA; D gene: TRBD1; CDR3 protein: CASSRPGQGGSYNEQFF; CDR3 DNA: TGTGCCAGCAGTCGGCCGGGACAGGGAGGCTCCTACAATGAGCAGTTCTTC
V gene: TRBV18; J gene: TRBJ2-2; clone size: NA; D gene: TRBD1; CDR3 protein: CASSPWDRGTGELFF; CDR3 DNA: TGTGCCAGCTCACCATGGGACAGGGGGACCGGGGAGCTGTTTTTT
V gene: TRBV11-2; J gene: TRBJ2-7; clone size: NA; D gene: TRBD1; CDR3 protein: CASSLGWTGASYEQYF; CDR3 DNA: TGTGCCAGCAGCTTAGGTTGGACAGGGGCTTCCTACGAGCAGTACTTC
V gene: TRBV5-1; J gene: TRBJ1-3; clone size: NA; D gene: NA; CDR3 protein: CASSLASPSSGNTIYF; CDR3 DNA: TGCGCCAGCAGCTTGGCCTCCCCGAGCTCTGGAAACACCATATATTTT
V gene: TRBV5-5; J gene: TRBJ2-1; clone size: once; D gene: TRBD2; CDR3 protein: CASSLVPSGYNEQFF; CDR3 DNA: TGTGCCAGCAGCTTGGTGCCTAGCGGGTACAATGAGCAGTTCTTC
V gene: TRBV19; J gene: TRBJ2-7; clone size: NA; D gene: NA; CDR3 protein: CASSLRDTSSYEQYF; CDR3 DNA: TGTGCCAGTAGCCTCCGGGACACGAGCTCCTACGAGCAGTACTTC
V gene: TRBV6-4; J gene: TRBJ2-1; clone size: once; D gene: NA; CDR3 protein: CASSDSKAEQFF; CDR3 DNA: TGTGCCAGCAGTGACTCGAAGGCTGAGCAGTTCTTC
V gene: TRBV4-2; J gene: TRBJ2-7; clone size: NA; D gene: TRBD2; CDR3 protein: CASSPRGTSGRQNSYEQYF; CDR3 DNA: TGTGCCAGCAGCCCTCGGGGGACTAGCGGGAGGCAGAACTCCTACGAGCAGTACTTC
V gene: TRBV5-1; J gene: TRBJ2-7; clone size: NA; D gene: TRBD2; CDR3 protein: CASSLGLAGGYSYEQYF; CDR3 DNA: TGCGCCAGCAGCTTAGGGCTAGCGGGAGGGTACTCCTACGAGCAGTACTTC
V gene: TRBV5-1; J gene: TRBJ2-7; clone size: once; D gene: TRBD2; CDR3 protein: CASSLVAGGHFYEQYF; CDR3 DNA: TGCGCCAGCAGCTTGGTGGCGGGAGGCCATTTCTACGAGCAGTACTTC
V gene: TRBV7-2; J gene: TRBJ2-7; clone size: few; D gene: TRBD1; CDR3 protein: CASSSDRANEQYF; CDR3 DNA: TGTGCCAGCAGCTCCGACAGGGCCAACGAGCAGTACTTC
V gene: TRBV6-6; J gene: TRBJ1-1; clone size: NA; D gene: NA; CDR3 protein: CASRREGVLNTEAFF; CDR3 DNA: TGTGCCAGCAGGAGGGAAGGGGTCTTGAACACTGAAGCTTTCTTT
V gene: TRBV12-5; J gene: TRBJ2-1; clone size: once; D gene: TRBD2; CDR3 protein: CASGIQLAGGSYNEQFF; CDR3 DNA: TGTGCTAGTGGTATTCAACTAGCGGGAGGTTCCTACAATGAGCAGTTCTTC
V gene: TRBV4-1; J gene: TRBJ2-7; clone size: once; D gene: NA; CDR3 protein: CASSQGTAAYEQYF; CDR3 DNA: TGCGCCAGCAGCCAAGGGACAGCTGCCTACGAGCAGTACTTC
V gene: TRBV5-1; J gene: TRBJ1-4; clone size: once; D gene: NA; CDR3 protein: CASSFTVATNEKLFF; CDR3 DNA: TGCGCCAGCAGCTTCACAGTTGCAACTAATGAAAAACTGTTTTTT
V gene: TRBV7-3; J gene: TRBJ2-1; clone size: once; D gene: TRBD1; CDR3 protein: CASSPASGQGWNEQFF; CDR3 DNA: TGTGCCAGCAGCCCGGCGTCAGGACAGGGATGGAATGAGCAGTTCTTC
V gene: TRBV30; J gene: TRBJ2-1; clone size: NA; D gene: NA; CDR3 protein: CAWSPRTGEQFF; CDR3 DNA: TGTGCCTGGAGTCCTCGTACGGGTGAGCAGTTCTTC
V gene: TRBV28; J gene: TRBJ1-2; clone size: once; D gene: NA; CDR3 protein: CASRVHAANYGYTF; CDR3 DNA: TGTGCCAGCAGAGTCCACGCGGCTAACTATGGCTACACCTTC
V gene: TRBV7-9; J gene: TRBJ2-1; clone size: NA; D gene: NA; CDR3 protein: CASSIRGSSYNEQFF; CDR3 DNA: TGTGCCAGCAGCATACGGGGGAGCTCCTACAATGAGCAGTTCTTC
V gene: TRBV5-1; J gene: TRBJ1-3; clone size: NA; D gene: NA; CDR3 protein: CASSLDGARGNTIYF; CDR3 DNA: TGCGCCAGCAGCTTGGACGGGGCACGGGGAAACACCATATATTTT
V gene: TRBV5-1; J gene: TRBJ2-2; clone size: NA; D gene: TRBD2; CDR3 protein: CASHSGRVNTGELFF; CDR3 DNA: TGCGCCAGCCACAGCGGGAGAGTGAACACCGGGGAGCTGTTTTTT
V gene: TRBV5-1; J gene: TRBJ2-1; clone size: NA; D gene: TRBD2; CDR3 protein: CASRGLAGGPNEQFF; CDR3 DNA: TGCGCCAGCAGGGGACTAGCGGGAGGGCCGAATGAGCAGTTCTTC
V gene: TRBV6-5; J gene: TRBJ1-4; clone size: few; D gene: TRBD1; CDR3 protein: CASSWSPTGGFEKLFF; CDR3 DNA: TGTGCCAGCAGTTGGTCCCCGACAGGGGGCTTTGAAAAACTGTTTTTT
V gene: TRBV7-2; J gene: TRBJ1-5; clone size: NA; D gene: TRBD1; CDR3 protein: CASSKREGASNQPQHF; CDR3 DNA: TGTGCCAGCAGCAAGAGGGAGGGGGCGAGCAATCAGCCCCAGCATTTT
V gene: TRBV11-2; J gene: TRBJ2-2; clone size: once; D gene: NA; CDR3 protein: CASSLDSPGTGELFF; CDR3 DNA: TGTGCCAGCAGCTTAGATAGCCCGGGCACCGGGGAGCTGTTTTTT
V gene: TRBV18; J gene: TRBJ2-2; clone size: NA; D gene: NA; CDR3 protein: CASSLFGPSNTGELFF; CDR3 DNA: TGTGCCAGCTCCCTTTTTGGGCCCTCAAACACCGGGGAGCTGTTTTTT
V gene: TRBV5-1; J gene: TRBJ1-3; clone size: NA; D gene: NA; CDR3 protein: CASSLFAGANTIYF; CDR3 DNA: TGCGCCAGCAGCTTGTTCGCAGGGGCAAACACCATATATTTT
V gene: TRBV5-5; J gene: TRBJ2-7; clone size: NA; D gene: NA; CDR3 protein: CASHPGAKSSYEQYF; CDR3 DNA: TGTGCCAGCCATCCGGGGGCCAAGAGCTCCTACGAGCAGTACTTC
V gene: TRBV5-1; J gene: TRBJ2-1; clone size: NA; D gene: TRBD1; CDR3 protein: CASSITGGRNEQFF; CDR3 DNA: TGCGCCAGCAGCATCACAGGGGGCCGCAATGAGCAGTTCTTC
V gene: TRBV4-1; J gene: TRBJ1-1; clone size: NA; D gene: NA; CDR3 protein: CASSHIGGNTEAFF; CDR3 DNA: TGCGCCAGCAGCCACATTGGGGGGAACACTGAAGCTTTCTTT
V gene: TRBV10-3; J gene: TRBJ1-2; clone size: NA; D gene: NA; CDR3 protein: CAIGEGQSLMGYTF; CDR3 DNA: TGTGCCATCGGGGAAGGACAGAGCCTAATGGGCTACACCTTC
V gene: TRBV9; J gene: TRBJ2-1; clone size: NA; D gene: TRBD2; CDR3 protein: CASSPRLASYNEQFF; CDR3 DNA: TGTGCCAGCAGCCCACGACTAGCATCCTACAATGAGCAGTTCTTC
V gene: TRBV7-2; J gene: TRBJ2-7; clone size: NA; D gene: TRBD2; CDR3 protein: CASSPGTSGARVSSYEQYF; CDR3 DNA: TGTGCCAGCAGCCCCGGGACTAGCGGAGCGCGGGTTAGCTCCTACGAGCAGTACTTC
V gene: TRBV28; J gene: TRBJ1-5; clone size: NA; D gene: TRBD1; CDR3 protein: CASSHHGTGHNQPQHF; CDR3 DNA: TGTGCCAGCAGTCATCACGGGACAGGGCACAATCAGCCCCAGCATTTT
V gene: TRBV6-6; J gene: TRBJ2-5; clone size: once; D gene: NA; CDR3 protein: CASSYSRGETQYF; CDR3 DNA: TGTGCCAGCAGTTACTCTCGAGGGGAGACCCAGTACTTC
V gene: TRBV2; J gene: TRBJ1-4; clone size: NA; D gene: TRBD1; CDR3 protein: CASTRQGNEKLFF; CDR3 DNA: TGTGCCAGCACTCGACAGGGGAATGAAAAACTGTTTTTT
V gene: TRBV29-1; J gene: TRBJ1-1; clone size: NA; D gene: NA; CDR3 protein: CSVPREGGTEAFF; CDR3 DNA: TGCAGCGTACCGAGGGAGGGGGGCACTGAAGCTTTCTTT